This T cell receptor (beta chain) was found in a study of Tregs in tolerant kidney transplant recipients (dated by TCRdb to about 2019). In terms of the full investigation: The study used TCRbeta sequencing to identify donor-specific regulatory T cells before combined kidney and bone marrow transplantation, then tracked those cells after transplant. The study at large found these results: Because the PCR primers were changed over time for some patients, nucleotide-level comparison could not be performed across the samples from those patients. The most biologically relevant and donor-specific TCRbeta repertoire appeared to be identified by expanding Tregs with activated donor B cells. Donor-specific Treg expansion was found to exceed global Treg expansion in tolerant patients, suggesting antigen-driven rather than nonspecific expansion. The study was constrained by small patient numbers, and validation of the findings is required in larger populations and under other immunosuppression protocols. Biological reproducibility was not examined directly, but technical replication error appeared to be minimal.

Taken with the paper, the label for time point translates to: 6 months after combined kidney and bone marrow transplant. The transplants used related donors with nonmyeloablative bone marrow transplantation, and mixed chimerism in the human trials was transient. Thawed PBMCs were FACS-sorted into unstimulated Tregs (CD4+CD25+CD127-), CD4+ non-Tregs (CD4+CD25-), CD4 cells and CD8 cells. Patients were several combined kidney and bone marrow transplant recipients from the ITN036ST trial, and only these trial subjects had samples available. Healthy control blood was processed by Ficoll density gradient to PBMCs and cryopreserved; patient PBMCs were collected before and after transplant. From cysteine to phenylalanine, the CDR3 is 15 amino acids long. Part of the CDR3 DNA is given, 36 bases translated from base 1. At the junction V is shortened by 2 bases and J by 4 bases; bases outside the gene matches: 7. According to the germline V gene, CDR1 reads MNHNS and CDR2 reads SASEGT.

As to this clone: Its specific antigen is unknown. The read halts 3 residues ahead of the CDR3 end, with the missing end drawn from the germline J gene.

For TCRbeta CDR3 sequencing, genomic DNA from the sorted cells was extracted using the QIAGEN DNeasy Blood and Tissue Kit. High-throughput TCRbeta CDR3 sequencing was carried out commercially through immunoSEQ, with PCR amplification with bias correction and internal controls included. For the original study's pipeline: Unique productive TCRbeta sequences were defined by CDR3 nucleotide sequence where primers matched, and otherwise by CDR3 amino acid sequence together with Vbeta and Jbeta genes. Sorting error was corrected by removing sequences shared between sorted populations at a frequency ratio of 2:1 or less, and the remaining shared sequences were assigned to the higher population. A sequence was defined as donor-reactive if the sequence was expanded at least 5-fold in CFSE-low cells compared with unstimulated cells and had a frequency of at least 0.01% in CFSE-low cells. Repertoire divergence was quantified by Jensen-Shannon divergence calculated from the top 100 TCRbeta sequences ranked by frequency. For samples with multiple sequencing runs, sorting error was corrected separately for each run before the runs were pooled. Not all clones reach the TCRdb copy of this immuneACCESS table, which keeps in-frame sequences only. Checked studies attribute under half of the gap to unresolved V genes and leave the rest unexplained. V, J and clone size reflect that table, while D and trimming were determined from the DNA. The sample's table lists a count of about 23,000 clones. The ten largest clones add up to 4.1% of the sample.

The sequences come from CD4+ T cells from blood (PBMCs), collected 6 months after the transplant. The sequence came from a human patient who received a combined kidney and bone marrow transplant. A transplant means some T cells may be of graft donor rather than patient origin. The chain links TRBV6-1 with TRBJ1-2, with 7 junctional bases fitting TRBD1. For the CDR3, the sequence is CASSEWEGASYGYTF. The sequenced part of the CDR3 DNA is TGTGCCAGCAGTGAATGGGAGGGGGCGAGCTATGGC.